Following are 21 T cell receptor beta chains from one sample sequenced in a study of early T cells in non-severe SARS-CoV-2 infection. TCRdb analysed the 5' RACE reads with MiXCR anew, one entry per CDR3 protein. Among around 70,000 distinct CDR3 sequences, 12% were seen once, and the ten largest hold 1.5% to 2%. The sequencing sample was made of whole blood. These receptors originate from an adult who was a healthcare worker with PCR-confirmed SARS-CoV-2 infection or an uninfected control (not recorded which).

This clonotype was observed a handful of times. The chain recombines TRBV2 with TRBJ1-6; D not certain. The CDR3 sequence is 14 residues long. Trimming left V 0 bases short and J 10 bases short, with 10 bases between. Germline CDR1 is SNHLY and CDR2 is FYNNEI. CDR3 DNA sequence: TGTGCCAGCAGTGAAGCGCAGGCGGTCTCACCCCTCCACTTT. This codes for CASSEAQAVSPLHF. Supplemented by reference TRBV2 and TRBJ1-6, the full variable domain reads EPEVTQTPSHQVTQMGQEVILRCVPISNHLYFYWYRQILGQKVEFLVSFYNNEISEKSEIFDDQFSVERPDGSNFTLKIRSTKLEDSAMYFCASSEAQAVSPLHFGNGTRLTVT.

This clonotype occurred many times. The rearrangement uses TRBV12-3 or TRBV12-4 and TRBJ1-5; tentatively, D is TRBD1 (5 bases). With 3 bases removed from V and 7 bases from J, the gap between germline ends came to 13 bases. This CDR3 is 14 amino acids long. The CDR3 spells CASSFRPGNQPQHF. In DNA form, the CDR3 reads TGTGCCAGCAGTTTTAGGCCAGGGAACCAGCCCCAGCATTTT.

This clonotype was counted between two and nine times. The chain combines TRBV11-2 with TRBJ2-5; D gene uncertain. Germline lookup yields CDR1 SGHAT and CDR2 FQNNGV. The CDR3 is 14 residues long. Trimming cost V 5 bases and J 2 bases, with 12 bases left between them. DNA for the CDR3: TGTGCCAGCAGCCTGACTTGGGGACAAGAGACCCAGTACTTC. Protein: CASSLTWGQETQYF.

This clonotype was observed at least ten times. The V and J genes are TRBV11-1 and TRBJ2-1, with D perhaps matching TRBD1 (5 bases). The CDR3 spans 14 residues. The germline V gene has CDR1 SGHAT and CDR2 FQDESV (reference sequence). The germline V and J ends were trimmed by 6 bases and 3 bases, with 12 bases remaining between them. The CDR3 DNA follows: TGTGCCAGCAGGTCCCGACAGAGCTACAATGAGCAGTTCTTC. Its translation: CASRSRQSYNEQFF.

The chain employs TRBV20-1 and TRBJ2-3, with D possibly being TRBD2 (6 bases). Germline values: CDR1 DFQATT, CDR2 SNEGSKA (reference sequence). This CDR3 has 14 amino acids. V was trimmed by 5 bases and J by 4 bases, leaving 16 bases between them. The CDR3 DNA is TGCAGTGCTCGCCGGGACTCCCGCGCAGATACGCAGTATTTT. Translation: CSARRDSRADTQYF.

This clonotype appeared many times. The V gene is TRBV6-5, the J gene TRBJ2-4; the match to TRBD2 covers 9 bases. V lost 5 bases and J lost 5; bases outside the gene matches: 7. Germline V gene sequence: CDR1 MNHEY, CDR2 SVGAGI. This CDR3 is 15 amino acids long. The CDR3 region has the DNA TGTGCCAGCAGTCACCTTAGCGGGGGAGAAAACATTCAGTACTTC. Protein sequence: CASSHLSGGENIQYF.

This clonotype was recorded a few times. The J gene is TRBJ2-3, the V gene TRBV30, with TRBD2 identical over 9 bases. The CDR3 runs to 14 residues. Germline V lookup: CDR1 GTSNPN, CDR2 SVGIG (reference sequence). The trim removed 4 bases at V and 2 bases at J, leaving 4 bases unmatched. The CDR3 protein is CAWTKRGATDTQYF. The DNA of the CDR3 is TGTGCCTGGACTAAGCGGGGGGCCACAGATACGCAGTATTTT.

This clonotype was detected many times. The chain has TRBV6-5 and TRBJ1-3; D unclear. Germline-derived CDR1 and CDR2 are MNHEY and SVGAGI. V lost 5 bases and J 4 bases, leaving 15 bases between the germline ends. The CDR3 has 15 residues. The CDR3 reads CASSLSGTRGNTIYF. CDR3 nucleotide sequence: TGTGCCAGCAGTCTGTCGGGAACACGGGGAAACACCATATATTTT.

This clonotype occurred a few times. This chain connects TRBV5-4 to TRBJ1-1; D call uncertain. Between the trimmed V and J ends, which lost 2 bases and 1 base, there was a span of 9 bases. This CDR3 contains 14 residues. Germline CDR1 reads SGHNT; CDR2 reads YYREEE (reference sequence). The CDR3 DNA follows: TGTGCCAGCAGCTTAGGACTCTCGAACACTGAAGCTTTCTTT. Protein: CASSLGLSNTEAFF.

The chain links TRBV6-6 to TRBJ1-1, with a weak D call TRBD1 (5 bases). The CDR3 extends over 12 amino acids. Trimming pared 4 bases from V and 8 bases from J, leaving 11 bases between. Germline assignment: CDR1 MNHNY and CDR2 SVGAGI (reference sequence). The CDR3 DNA reads as TGTGCCAGCAGTTTCGGCGGGGGGGAAGCTTTCTTT. Its protein is CASSFGGGEAFF.

This clonotype was found many times. V and J are TRBV10-1 and TRBJ1-1; perhaps TRBD1 as D (5 bases). The CDR3 is made up of 13 amino acids. V was pared by 7 bases and J by 2 bases, with 11 bases between. Germline V CDR1 and CDR2: WNHNN, SYGVQD (reference sequence). The DNA of the CDR3 is TGCGCCAGCATGACGGGACTTAACACTGAAGCTTTCTTT. Its translation is CASMTGLNTEAFF.

The genes are TRBV7-2 and TRBJ2-2; 7 nucleotides align to TRBD1. The CDR3 covers 14 residues. Germline V gives CDR1 SGHTA, CDR2 FQGNSA. The junction had 4 bases not matched to a gene; V was cut back by 5 bases and J by 4 bases. In DNA form, the CDR3 reads TGTGCCAGCAGCCGACAGGGCCCCACCGGGGAGCTGTTTTTT. Encoded protein: CASSRQGPTGELFF.

This clonotype was counted at least ten times. The CDR3 DNA reads as TGCAGTGCTAGAGATATCGGCGGGGGAGCCTGGGAGACCCAGTACTTC. It is translated as CSARDIGGGAWETQYF. The chain joins TRBV20-1 to TRBJ2-5; 7 nucleotides agree with TRBD2. Germline assignment: CDR1 DFQATT and CDR2 SNEGSKA (reference sequence). This CDR3 comprises 16 residues. J lost 5 bases, V lost 0 bases, and 12 bases had no gene match.

This clonotype has a count of ten or more. The genes are TRBV7-9 and TRBJ1-1; a weak D match, TRBD1 (5 bases). Germline assignment: CDR1 SEHNR and CDR2 FQNEAQ (reference sequence). The ends were cut back, 1 base at V and 0 bases at J, with 9 bases in the middle. The CDR3 has 15 residues. CDR3 DNA sequence: TGTGCCAGCAGCTTAGGGCCAGGGCTGAACACTGAAGCTTTCTTT. Residues: CASSLGPGLNTEAFF.

The chain links TRBV28 to TRBJ2-7; maybe TRBD1 (5 bases). Trimming stripped 8 bases from V and 2 bases from J, with 13 bases between. The germline gives CDR1 MDHEN, CDR2 SYDVKM. The CDR3 has 13 amino acids. CDR3 protein: CASAQGSTYEQYF. The DNA of the CDR3 is TGTGCCAGCGCTCAGGGTAGTACCTACGAGCAGTACTTC.

This clonotype has only a few counts. This chain links TRBV6-5 with TRBJ2-7, with D hard to call. Germline lookup yields CDR1 MNHEY and CDR2 SVGAGI. V lost 4 bases, J lost 4 bases, and 5 bases lay in between. The CDR3 contains 11 residues. The CDR3 sequence: CASSSQYEQYF. The CDR3 coding sequence is TGTGCCAGCAGTTCCCAATACGAGCAGTACTTC.

Concerning this clonotype: The germline gene is not matched at one end of the junction; a read error may be the cause. The rearrangement joins TRBV7-7 to TRBJ2-2; D gene unclear. The CDR3 contains 15 residues. Germline CDR1 and CDR2: SSHAT and FNYEAQ (reference sequence). The CDR3 DNA reads TGTGCTAGCAGCTTGACGGACGGGCTCGTCGGGGAGCTGTTTTTT. This sequence encodes CASSLTDGLVGELFF. Looking up the rest from reference TRBV7-7 and TRBJ2-2 gives the full variable domain: GAGVSQSPRYKVTKRGQDVTLRCDPISSHATLYWYQQALGQGPEFLTYFNYEAQPDKSGLPSDRFSAERPEGSISTLTIQRTEQRDSAMYRCASSLTDGLVGELFFGEGSRLTVL.

This chain connects TRBV11-2 to TRBJ2-7; 7 bases line up with TRBD2. V lost 3 bases and J lost 1; bases outside the gene matches: 0. Germline lookup yields CDR1 SGHAT and CDR2 FQNNGV. The CDR3 totals 13 residues. The CDR3 region has the DNA TGTGCCAGCAGCTTCGGGAGGTCCTACGAGCAGTACTTC. It encodes CASSFGRSYEQYF.

This clonotype occurred many times. The chain employs TRBV6-1 and TRBJ1-5; D is perhaps TRBD1 (6 bases). CDR3 size: 15 residues. Germline CDR1 and CDR2: MNHNS and SASEGT. Trimming took off 0 bases at V and 7 bases at J, with 13 bases between the two ends. CDR3 nucleotide sequence: TGTGCCAGCAGTGAAGCGGGTGGACAGTACCAGCCCCAGCATTTT. Translating gives CASSEAGGQYQPQHF.

In this sample, this clonotype turned up a few times. This chain connects TRBV11-1 to TRBJ2-2, with D possibly matching TRBD1 (5 bases). CDR1 and CDR2 from the germline V gene are SGHAT and FQDESV (reference sequence). This CDR3 contains 15 residues. Trimming shortened V by 4 bases and J by 0 bases, and 9 bases separated the two germline ends. The CDR3 coding sequence is TGTGCCAGCAGCTCACGGACATCGAACACCGGGGAGCTGTTTTTT. Its translation is CASSSRTSNTGELFF.

This clonotype came up once. The chain uses TRBV3-1 and TRBJ1-2, with TRBD1 matching 9 bases. Germline CDR1 reads LGHDT; CDR2 reads YNNKEL (reference sequence). The V gene end was trimmed by 3 bases and the J gene end by 4 bases; junction bases not matched to a gene: 3. CDR3 length equals 14 residues. The DNA of the CDR3 is TGTGCCAGCAGCCATGACAGGGGGAGCTATGGCTACACCTTC. Protein sequence: CASSHDRGSYGYTF.